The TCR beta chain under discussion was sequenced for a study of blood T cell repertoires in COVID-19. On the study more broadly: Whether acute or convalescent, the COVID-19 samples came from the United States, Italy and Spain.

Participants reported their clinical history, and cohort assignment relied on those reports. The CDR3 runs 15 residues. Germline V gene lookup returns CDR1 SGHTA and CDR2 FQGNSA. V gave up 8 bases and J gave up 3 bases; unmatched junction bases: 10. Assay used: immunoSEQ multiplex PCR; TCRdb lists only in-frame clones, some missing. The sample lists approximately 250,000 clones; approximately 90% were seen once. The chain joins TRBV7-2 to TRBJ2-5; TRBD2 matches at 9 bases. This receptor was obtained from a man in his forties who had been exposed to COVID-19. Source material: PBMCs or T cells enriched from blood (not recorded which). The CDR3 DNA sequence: TGTGCCAGCTCTCGGAGGTTAGCGGGGGAAGAGACCCAGTACTTC. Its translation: CASSRRLAGEETQYF.